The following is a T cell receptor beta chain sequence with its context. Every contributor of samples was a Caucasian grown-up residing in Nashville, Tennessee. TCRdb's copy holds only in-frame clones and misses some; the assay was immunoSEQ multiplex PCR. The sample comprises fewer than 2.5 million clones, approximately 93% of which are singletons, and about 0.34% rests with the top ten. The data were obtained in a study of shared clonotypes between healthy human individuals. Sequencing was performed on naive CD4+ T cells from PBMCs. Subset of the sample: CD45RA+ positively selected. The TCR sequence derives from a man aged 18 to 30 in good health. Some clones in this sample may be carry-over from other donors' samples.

CDR3 sequence reads: CAISRLAGGETQYF. DNA of the CDR3: TGTGCCATCAGCCGACTAGCGGGAGGGGAGACCCAGTACTTC. The chain combines TRBV10-3 with TRBJ2-5; 14 nucleotides agree with TRBD2. This CDR3 has 14 residues. V lost 6 bases, J lost 5 bases, and 2 bases stayed unmatched. Germline lookup yields CDR1 ENHRY and CDR2 SYGVKD.